This T cell receptor beta chain was retrieved from a study of siplizumab effects on memory and regulatory T cells (dated by TCRdb to between 2019 and 2020). Notes on the research overall: The study examined how the anti-CD2 antibody siplizumab affects alloreactive T-cell subsets in allogeneic mixed lymphocyte reactions built from human PBMCs. What the study reported, not specific to this receptor: Among mappable alloreactive CD4+ clones, the Treg-derived fraction averaged approximately 69% with siplizumab versus around 25% in control reactions. No functional confirmation was obtained for the suppressive function of proliferating Tregs from siplizumab cultures. Sequences below about 10^-5 frequency were poorly captured, so only a minor fraction of alloreactive clones could be mapped to unstimulated subsets. A naive or memory phenotype could not be assigned to roughly 75-95% of proliferating CD4+ or CD8+ clones. The cumulative frequency of alloreactive sequences traceable to unstimulated CD4+ memory T cells was significantly reduced by siplizumab. Unstimulated naive T cells appeared more diverse than memory T cells, and naive cells seemed to contribute substantially to the alloresponse.

Sorted unstimulated T cells, along with proliferating T cells recovered from mixed lymphocyte reactions, underwent TCRbeta CDR3 sequencing. Fresh whole blood from approximately ten HLA-typed healthy donors was used to isolate PBMCs. In the case of this clone: It has no known antigen specificity. No base quality information exists; no much larger clone differs at one position.

To prepare the library, the immunoSEQ multiplex PCR assay was applied. Each sample had around 92,000 TCR templates assayed by the deep sequencing platform. Genomic DNA extracted from sorted T cells was the material used for TCRbeta CDR3 sequencing. Processing in the source paper ran as follows. Clonal analysis of TCRbeta CDR3 data was done in the R programming language. Comparing unstimulated samples against CFSE-low samples taken after the reaction was how alloreactive CD4+ and CD8+ clones were defined. Alloreactive CD4+ clones were assigned to regulatory or non-regulatory origin by matching sequences to sorted unstimulated Treg and non-Treg repertoires. This immuneACCESS table, as held by TCRdb, lists in-frame sequences with V and J called but not all clones. Of the missing ones, under half trace to an unresolved V gene in checked studies; the others have no known cause. V, J and clone size were drawn from that table, and D and trimming were deduced from the DNA. Within this sample are roughly 100,000 clones, with 92% of them counted one time only. The ten most abundant clones make up more than 0.95% of the sample.

Here V drops 0 bases and J drops 4 bases, and the junction holds 5 bases not matched to any gene. CDR1 and CDR2, looked up from the germline V gene, are KGHSH and LQKENI. Its CDR3 holds 16 amino acids, cysteine through phenylalanine. Only the CDR3 DNA is retained, 48 bases long and in frame from the first base. This sequence originates from a human donor in good health. Sequencing was performed on CD4+ T cells sorted from blood. Rearrangement joined TRBV18 to TRBJ2-1, with 8 bases in between that match TRBD1. The DNA sequence is TGTGCCAGCTCACCACCTACAGGGGGTGGGTACAATGAGCAGTTCTTC. This translates into CASSPPTGGGYNEQFF.